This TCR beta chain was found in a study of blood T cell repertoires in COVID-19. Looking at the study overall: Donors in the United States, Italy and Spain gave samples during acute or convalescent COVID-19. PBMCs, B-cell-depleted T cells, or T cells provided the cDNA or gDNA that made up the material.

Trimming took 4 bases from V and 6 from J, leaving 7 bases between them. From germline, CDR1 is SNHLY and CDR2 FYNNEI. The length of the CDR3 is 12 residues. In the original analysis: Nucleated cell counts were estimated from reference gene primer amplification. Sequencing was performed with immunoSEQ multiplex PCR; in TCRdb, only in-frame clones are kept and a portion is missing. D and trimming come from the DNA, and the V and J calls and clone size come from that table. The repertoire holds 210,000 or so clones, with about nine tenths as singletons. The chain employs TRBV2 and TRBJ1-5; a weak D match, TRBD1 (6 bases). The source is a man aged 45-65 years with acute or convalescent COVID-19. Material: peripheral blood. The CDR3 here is CASSGDTQPQHF. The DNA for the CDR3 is TGTGCCAGCAGTGGGGACACTCAGCCCCAGCATTTT.